The 12 T cell receptor beta chains in this list originate from one sample, sequenced in a study of human T cells and chemical hapten exposure (dated by TCRdb to the early 2020s). This specimen's time point label, interpreted: healthy volunteer bleed at 6 weeks. Total RNA was extracted from unfractionated whole blood that had been collected in Tempus Blood RNA tubes. The library came from RACE. Sequencing instrument: NextSeq 500. Through fastp at Q25 and MiXCR, TCRdb rebuilt clones from the public reads, retaining in-frame beta chains. When rows share a CDR3 protein, they turn into one entry using the most common DNA and genes. The sample records around 45,000 distinct CDR3 sequences, roughly 3.5% of which are singletons. Clones ranked in the top ten supply around 5% of the sample. The specimen was whole blood. The receptors were gathered from a human donor in good health. Some clones in this sample may be carry-over from other donors' samples.

This clonotype was found many times. The gene calls are TRBV12-3 or TRBV12-4 and TRBJ2-2; D possibly corresponds to TRBD1 (6 bases). Trimming removed 6 bases at V and 3 bases at J, with 23 bases between. There are 18 residues in the CDR3. The CDR3 spells CASRNPTGFWGYTGELFF. The CDR3 nucleotides read TGTGCCAGCAGAAATCCTACAGGGTTCTGGGGGTACACCGGGGAGCTGTTTTTT.

A word on this clonotype: A much larger clone lies a single base off, so this may be a read error. This chain links TRBV6-5 with TRBJ2-6, with unresolved D. Germline V gene data show CDR1 as MNHEY and CDR2 as SVGAGI. The CDR3 is 16 residues long. The CDR3 sequence is CVSSYSDLSGANVLTF. DNA of the CDR3: TGTGTCAGCAGTTACTCGGATTTATCTGGGGCCAACGTCCTGACTTTC.

This clonotype was picked up a small number of times. V is TRBV5-1 and J is TRBJ2-5; 7 nucleotides agree with TRBD1. Trimming took 1 base from V and 5 from J; bases not matched to a gene: 8. Germline V gene lookup returns CDR1 SGHRS and CDR2 YFSETQ. The CDR3 loop spans 15 amino acids. CDR3 nucleotides: TGCGCCAGCAGCTTGTTCACAGGGGATAAGGAGACCCAGTACTTC. Translation gives CASSLFTGDKETQYF. Using reference TRBV5-1 and TRBJ2-5 for the parts outside the CDR3, the full variable domain is KAGVTQTPRYLIKTRGQQVTLSCSPISGHRSVSWYQQTPGQGLQFLFEYFSETQRNKGNFPGRFSGRQFSNSRSEMNVSTLELGDSALYLCASSLFTGDKETQYFGPGTRLLVL.

The table lists this clonotype with many counts. The rearrangement uses TRBV18 and TRBJ2-3; 9 bases are shared with TRBD2. V lost 4 bases, J lost 0 bases, and 5 bases stayed unmatched. This CDR3 region has 16 residues. The germline V gene encodes CDR1 KGHSH and CDR2 LQKENI. The CDR3 DNA reads TGTGCCAGCTCACGCCTGAGCGGGAGGAGCACAGATACGCAGTATTTT. Translating it yields CASSRLSGRSTDTQYF.

J is TRBJ1-5 and V is TRBV28; D remains ambiguous. The germline V gene encodes CDR1 MDHEN and CDR2 SYDVKM. The CDR3 covers 12 residues. V lost 2 bases and J 11 bases, leaving 10 bases between the germline ends. The CDR3 DNA follows: TGTGCCAGCAGTTTAGGGCATAGGGCCCAGCATTTT. Protein sequence: CASSLGHRAQHF.

This clonotype was picked up a small number of times. The chain recombines TRBV5-1 with TRBJ2-6; D possibly corresponds to TRBD1 (5 bases). Trimming took off 4 bases at V and 3 bases at J, with 14 bases between the two ends. Germline-derived CDR1 and CDR2 are SGHRS and YFSETQ. This CDR3 comprises 16 residues. The DNA of the CDR3 is TGCGCCAGCAGCGAAGTCAGGGCTAGTGGGGCCAACGTCCTGACTTTC. This gives the protein CASSEVRASGANVLTF.

To note about this clonotype: A single base separates this from a much larger clone, so it may be a read error. This chain uses TRBV12-3 or TRBV12-4 with TRBJ1-5; D may be TRBD1 (5 bases). The CDR3 runs 15 residues. Trimming pared 2 bases from V and 2 bases from J, leaving 10 bases between. CDR3 loop: CASSLTGNGNQPQHF. The CDR3 nucleotides are TGTGCCAGCAGTTTAACAGGCAATGGCAATCAGCCCCAGCATTTT.

This clonotype was observed many times. The V call is TRBV21-1, the J call TRBJ1-6; the table names TRBD1, a call not compared with the DNA. TRBV21-1 is marked as a pseudogene. The CDR3 is 15 amino acids. The CDR3 reads CASSKGGGIGSPLHF. CDR3 DNA: TGTGCCAGCAGCAAAGGCGGGGGGATCGGGTCACCCCTCCACTTT.

This clonotype appeared many times. The chain couples TRBV7-2 to TRBJ2-7; 8 nucleotides align to TRBD1. Trimming at V came to 5 bases and at J to 5 bases, leaving 8 bases not matched to a gene. Germline V CDR1 and CDR2: SGHTA, FQGNSA. The CDR3 has 14 amino acids. CDR3 protein: CASSRGQGLHEQYF. In DNA form, the CDR3 reads TGTGCCAGCAGCCGCGGACAGGGCCTCCACGAGCAGTACTTC.

This clonotype turned up a few times. This chain joins TRBV30 and TRBJ1-1; D is unresolved. Trimming pared 0 bases from V and 5 bases from J, leaving 13 bases between. The CDR3 length is 14 residues. Germline V lookup: CDR1 GTSNPN, CDR2 SVGIG (reference sequence). CDR3 residues: CAWSVRQTGTEAFF. The CDR3 bases are TGTGCCTGGAGTGTACGCCAAACGGGGACTGAAGCTTTCTTT.

This clonotype was found many times. The chain is built from TRBV4-1 and TRBJ2-7; D gene uncertain. V lost 4 bases and J lost 3, with 13 bases in between. Germline loops: CDR1 MGHRA, CDR2 YSYEKL. The CDR3 has 14 residues. CDR3 DNA: TGCGCCAGCAGCCCCTTACCGATCAACTACGAGCAGTACTTC. This sequence encodes CASSPLPINYEQYF.

This chain uses TRBV12-3 or TRBV12-4 with TRBJ1-5; tentatively, D is TRBD1 (5 bases). The CDR3 covers 15 residues. The V gene lost 4 bases and the J gene lost 9 bases, with 19 bases spanning the gap. Here the CDR3 DNA reads TGTGCCAGCAGTTCTTCCGGTAGGGGAGGTGGGCCCCAGCATTTT. Residues: CASSSSGRGGGPQHF.